The 15 T cell receptor beta chains below all came from one sample that was sequenced in a study of T cells in Graves' hyperthyroidism and ophthalmopathy. Researchers took RNA transcripts and amplified the TCR beta CDR3 regions from them. The HTBI primer set drove a first-round RT-PCR of the TCR CDR3. TCRdb reanalysed the multiplex PCR reads using MiXCR and keeps one entry per CDR3 protein. The sample has 250,000 to 300,000 distinct CDR3 sequences; around 19% are singletons. Sequencing was carried out using blood. These TCRs come from a man aged 50 to 59 with Graves' ophthalmopathy.

There are many counts of this clonotype. The chain joins TRBV30 to TRBJ1-2; 12 bases line up with TRBD1. Trimming removed 0 bases from V and 4 bases from J; junction bases left unmatched: 6. The germline CDR1 and CDR2 sequences are GTSNPN and SVGIG (reference sequence). The length of the CDR3 is 16 residues. In nucleotides, the CDR3 is TGTGCCTGGAGTGTAAAAACGGGACAGGGGGCCTATGGCTACACCTTC. This translates into CAWSVKTGQGAYGYTF.

The chain has TRBV7-3 and TRBJ2-4; TRBD2 agrees at 7 bases. The CDR3 is 12 residues long. Trimming at V came to 3 bases and at J to 8 bases, leaving 1 base not matched to a gene. Germline V gene sequence: CDR1 SGHTA, CDR2 FQGTGA. CDR3 bases: TGTGCCAGCAGCTTGGGAGGGGACATTCAGTACTTC. Translated, it gives CASSLGGDIQYF.

The chain couples TRBV20-1 to TRBJ2-2; D not certain. This CDR3 contains 15 residues. Germline V gene data show CDR1 as DFQATT and CDR2 as SNEGSKA (reference sequence). V dropped 5 bases and J dropped 1 base, with 14 bases sitting between them. The CDR3 DNA is TGCAGTGCTGACCCTGGAAGGATGAACACCGGGGAGCTGTTTTTT. It is translated as CSADPGRMNTGELFF.

The chain combines TRBV6-1 with TRBJ2-3, with 13 bases fitting TRBD2. In germline, CDR1 is MNHNS, CDR2 SASEGT. The length of the CDR3 is 15 residues. Trimming took 5 bases from V and 4 from J; bases not matched to a gene: 3. CDR3 nucleotide sequence: TGTGCCAGCAGTCGACTAGCGGGAGGATCAGATACGCAGTATTTT. Residues: CASSRLAGGSDTQYF.

This clonotype was observed at least ten times. This rearrangement joins TRBV5-1 to TRBJ2-1; 9 bases fit TRBD2. The CDR3 covers 18 residues. The germline CDR1 and CDR2 sequences are SGHRS and YFSETQ. The J segment lost 3 bases and the V segment lost 7 bases, leaving 17 bases of the junction unmatched. The DNA of the CDR3 is TGCGCCAGCTCTCACGGGACTAGCTCATGGAACTTCTACAATGAGCAGTTCTTC. Protein product: CASSHGTSSWNFYNEQFF.

V and J are TRBV20-1 and TRBJ1-5; TRBD1 agrees at 9 bases. Trimming took 2 bases from V and 6 from J; bases not matched to a gene: 8. The CDR3 has 15 amino acids. Germline CDR1 reads DFQATT; CDR2 reads SNEGSKA (reference sequence). CDR3: CSARYTGGAGQPQHF. The CDR3, as DNA: TGCAGTGCTAGATATACAGGGGGCGCAGGTCAGCCCCAGCATTTT.

This clonotype was picked up a small number of times. The chain employs TRBV6-1 and TRBJ2-5, with 8 bases that match TRBD1. From germline, CDR1 is MNHNS and CDR2 SASEGT. The CDR3 is 15 residues long. V was clipped by 3 bases and J by 5 bases; unmatched bases: 8. The CDR3 loop is CASSEEAGGRETQYF. The CDR3 DNA follows: TGTGCCAGCAGTGAGGAGGCAGGGGGCAGGGAGACCCAGTACTTC.

The rearrangement uses TRBV20-1 and TRBJ2-7, with TRBD2 matching over 8 bases. The CDR3 totals 12 residues. V lost 1 base to trimming and J lost 5 bases; unmatched junction nucleotides: 1. Germline V gene data show CDR1 as DFQATT and CDR2 as SNEGSKA (reference sequence). The CDR3 loop is CSARVTSDEQYF. The CDR3, as DNA: TGCAGTGCTAGAGTGACTAGCGACGAGCAGTACTTC.

Only a few counts were recorded for this clonotype. The V call is TRBV30, the J call TRBJ2-7, with a weak D call TRBD1 (6 bases). Trimming cost V 3 bases and J 0 bases, with 12 bases left between them. The length of the CDR3 is 14 residues. Germline loops: CDR1 GTSNPN, CDR2 SVGIG (reference sequence). The CDR3 sequence is CAWSRGQPSYEQYF. CDR3 in DNA: TGTGCCTGGAGCCGAGGACAGCCCTCCTACGAGCAGTACTTC. Full variable domain (outside the CDR3, taken from reference TRBV30 and TRBJ2-7): SQTIHQWPATLVQPVGSPLSLECTVEGTSNPNLYWYRQAAGRGLQLLFYSVGIGQISSEVPQNLSASRPQDRQFILSSKKLLLSDSGFYLCAWSRGQPSYEQYFGPGTRLTVT.

V gene TRBV20-1 combines with J gene TRBJ2-7, with TRBD2 matching 9 bases. V trimming: 3 bases; J trimming: 2 bases; junction bases outside the gene matches: 8. Germline CDR1 and CDR2: DFQATT and SNEGSKA (reference sequence). The CDR3 is made up of 15 amino acids. The DNA of the CDR3 is TGCAGTGCTAGCGGCCGGACTAGCGACCCCTACGAGCAGTACTTC. Its translation: CSASGRTSDPYEQYF.

The CDR3 reads CSVVGIHNEQYF. In DNA form, the CDR3 reads TGCAGCGTTGTTGGAATTCATAACGAGCAGTACTTC. The rearrangement joins TRBV29-1 to TRBJ2-7; D not resolved. The CDR3 is 12 residues long. The V and J ends lost 4 bases and 5 bases respectively, with 12 bases between them. Germline loops: CDR1 SQVTM, CDR2 ANQGSEA.

The chain uses TRBV2 and TRBJ1-6, with D possibly TRBD1 on 5 matching bases. With 11 bases removed from V and 7 bases from J, the gap between germline ends came to 12 bases. The CDR3 is 12 amino acids. Germline V gene sequence: CDR1 SNHLY, CDR2 FYNNEI. CDR3 amino acids: CAGMGGNSPLHF. CDR3 nucleotide sequence: TGTGCCGGAATGGGGGGGAATTCACCCCTCCACTTT.

This clonotype was found a few times. V gene TRBV30 combines with J gene TRBJ2-7; D perhaps matches TRBD2 (6 bases). CDR3 length: 14 amino acids. Germline V CDR1 and CDR2: GTSNPN, SVGIG (reference sequence). V was cut by 0 bases and J by 0 bases, with 9 bases left in between. This CDR3 is CAWSVRGFSYEQYF. CDR3 DNA sequence: TGTGCCTGGAGTGTACGGGGGTTCTCCTACGAGCAGTACTTC. Looking up the rest from reference TRBV30 and TRBJ2-7 gives the full variable domain: SQTIHQWPATLVQPVGSPLSLECTVEGTSNPNLYWYRQAAGRGLQLLFYSVGIGQISSEVPQNLSASRPQDRQFILSSKKLLLSDSGFYLCAWSVRGFSYEQYFGPGTRLTVT.

This clonotype was counted between two and nine times. This chain joins TRBV7-8 and TRBJ1-1; tentatively, D is TRBD1 (6 bases). The germline CDR1 and CDR2 sequences are SGHVS and FQNEAQ. The germline V and J ends were trimmed by 4 bases and 5 bases, with 17 bases remaining between them. This CDR3 spans 15 amino acids. The CDR3 DNA reads TGTGCCAGCAGCTCAGGGACACTAGTTGGGACTGAAGCTTTCTTT. Residues: CASSSGTLVGTEAFF.

The chain employs TRBV7-2 and TRBJ1-3; possibly TRBD1 for D (5 bases). The CDR3 is 15 amino acids. Germline CDR1 is SGHTA and CDR2 is FQGNSA. V was pared by 6 bases and J by 0 bases, with 12 bases between. This CDR3 is CASSLTVSSGNTIYF. The CDR3 bases are TGTGCCAGCAGTTTGACAGTGAGCTCTGGAAACACCATATATTTT.